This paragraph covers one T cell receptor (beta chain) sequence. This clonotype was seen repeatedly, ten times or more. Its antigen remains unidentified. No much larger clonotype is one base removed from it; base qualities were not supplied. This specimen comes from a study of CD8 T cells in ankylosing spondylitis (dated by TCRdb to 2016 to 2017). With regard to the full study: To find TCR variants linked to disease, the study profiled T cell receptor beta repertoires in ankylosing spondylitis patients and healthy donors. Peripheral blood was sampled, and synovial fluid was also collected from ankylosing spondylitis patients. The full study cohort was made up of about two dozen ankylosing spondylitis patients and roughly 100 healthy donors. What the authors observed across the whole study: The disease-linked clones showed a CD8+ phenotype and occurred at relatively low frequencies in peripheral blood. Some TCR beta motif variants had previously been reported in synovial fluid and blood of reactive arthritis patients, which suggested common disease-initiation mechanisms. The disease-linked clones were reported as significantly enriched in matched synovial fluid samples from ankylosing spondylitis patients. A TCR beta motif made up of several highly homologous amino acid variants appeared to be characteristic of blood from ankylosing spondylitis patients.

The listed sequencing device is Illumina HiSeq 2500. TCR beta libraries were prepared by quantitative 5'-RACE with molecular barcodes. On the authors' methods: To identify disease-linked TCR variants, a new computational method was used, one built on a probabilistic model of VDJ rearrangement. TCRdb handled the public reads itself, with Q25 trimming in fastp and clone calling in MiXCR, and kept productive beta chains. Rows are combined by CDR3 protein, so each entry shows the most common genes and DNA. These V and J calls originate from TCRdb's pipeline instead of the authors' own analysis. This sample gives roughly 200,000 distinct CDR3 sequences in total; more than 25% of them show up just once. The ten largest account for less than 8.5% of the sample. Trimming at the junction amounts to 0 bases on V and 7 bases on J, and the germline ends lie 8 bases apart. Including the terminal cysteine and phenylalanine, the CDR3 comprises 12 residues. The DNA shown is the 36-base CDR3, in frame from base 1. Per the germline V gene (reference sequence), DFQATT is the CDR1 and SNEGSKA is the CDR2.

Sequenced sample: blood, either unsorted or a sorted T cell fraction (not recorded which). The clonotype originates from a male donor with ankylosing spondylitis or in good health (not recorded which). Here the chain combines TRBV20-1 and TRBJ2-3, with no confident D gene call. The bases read TGCAGTGCTAGAGAGGGTCCGAATACGCAGTATTTT. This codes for CSAREGPNTQYF.